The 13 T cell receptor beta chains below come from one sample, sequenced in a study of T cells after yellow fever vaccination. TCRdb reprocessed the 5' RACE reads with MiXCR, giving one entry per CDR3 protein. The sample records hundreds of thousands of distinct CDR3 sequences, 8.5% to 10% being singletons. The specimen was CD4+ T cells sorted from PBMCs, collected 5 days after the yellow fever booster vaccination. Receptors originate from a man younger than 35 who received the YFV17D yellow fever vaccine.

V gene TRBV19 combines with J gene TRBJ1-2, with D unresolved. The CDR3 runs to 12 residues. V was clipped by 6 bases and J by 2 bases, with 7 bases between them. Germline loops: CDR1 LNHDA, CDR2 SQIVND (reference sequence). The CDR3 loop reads CASRGGNYGYTF. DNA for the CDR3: TGTGCCAGTAGAGGAGGGAACTATGGCTACACCTTC.

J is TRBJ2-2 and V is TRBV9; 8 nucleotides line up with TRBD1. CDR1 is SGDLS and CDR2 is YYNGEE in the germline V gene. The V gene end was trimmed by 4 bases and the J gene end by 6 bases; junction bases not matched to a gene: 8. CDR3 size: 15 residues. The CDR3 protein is CASSLRTGFSGELFF. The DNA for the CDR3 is TGTGCCAGCAGCCTCAGGACAGGGTTCTCCGGGGAGCTGTTTTTT. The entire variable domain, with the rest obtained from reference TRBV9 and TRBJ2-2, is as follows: DSGVTQTPKHLITATGQRVTLRCSPRSGDLSVYWYQQSLDQGLQFLIQYYNGEERAKGNILERFSAQQFPDLHSELNLSSLELGDSALYFCASSLRTGFSGELFFGEGSRLTVL.

In DNA, the CDR3 is TGTGCCAGCAGTTTTCTGGCAGCCTCTTACTCCGAGCAGTACTTC. Its protein is CASSFLAASYSEQYF. This sequence joins TRBV12-3 or TRBV12-4 and TRBJ2-7; D gene uncertain. The V end was cut by 3 bases, the J end by 6 bases, with 18 bases between. There are 15 residues in the CDR3.

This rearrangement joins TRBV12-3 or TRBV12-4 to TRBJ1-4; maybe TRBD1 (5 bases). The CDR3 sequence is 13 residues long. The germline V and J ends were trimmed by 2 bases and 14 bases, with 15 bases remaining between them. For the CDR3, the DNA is TGTGCCAGCAGTTTAAATAGGGGAGACAGTCTGTTTTTT. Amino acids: CASSLNRGDSLFF.

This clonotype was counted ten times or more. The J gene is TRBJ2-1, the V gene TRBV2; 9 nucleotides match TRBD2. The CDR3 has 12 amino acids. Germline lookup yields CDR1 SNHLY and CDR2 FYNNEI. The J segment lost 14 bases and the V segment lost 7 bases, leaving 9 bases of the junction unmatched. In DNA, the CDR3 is TGTGCCAGCACCCAAGACGGGACTAGCAAGTTCTTC. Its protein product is CASTQDGTSKFF.

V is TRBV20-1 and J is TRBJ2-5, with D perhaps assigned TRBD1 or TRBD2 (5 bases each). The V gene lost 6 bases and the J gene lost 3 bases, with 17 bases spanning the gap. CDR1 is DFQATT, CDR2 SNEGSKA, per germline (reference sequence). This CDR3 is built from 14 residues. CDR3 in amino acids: CSASGRAIKETQYF. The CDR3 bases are TGCAGTGCGTCGGGACGGGCAATCAAAGAGACCCAGTACTTC.

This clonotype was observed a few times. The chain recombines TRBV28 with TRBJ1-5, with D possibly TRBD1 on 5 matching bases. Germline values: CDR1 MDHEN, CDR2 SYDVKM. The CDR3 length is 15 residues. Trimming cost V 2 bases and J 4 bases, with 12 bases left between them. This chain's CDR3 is CASSLTGPSNQPQHF. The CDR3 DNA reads TGTGCCAGCAGTTTAACGGGACCCAGTAATCAGCCCCAGCATTTT. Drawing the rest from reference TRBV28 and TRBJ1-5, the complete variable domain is DVKVTQSSRYLVKRTGEKVFLECVQDMDHENMFWYRQDPGLGLRLIYFSYDVKMKEKGDIPEGYSVSREKKERFSLILESASTNQTSMYLCASSLTGPSNQPQHFGDGTRLSIL.

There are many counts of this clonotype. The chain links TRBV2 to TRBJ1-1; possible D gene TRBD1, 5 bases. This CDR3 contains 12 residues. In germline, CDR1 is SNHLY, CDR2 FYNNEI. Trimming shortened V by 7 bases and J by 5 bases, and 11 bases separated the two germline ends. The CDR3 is CASTSRDTEAFF. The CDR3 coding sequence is TGTGCCAGCACCAGCAGGGATACTGAAGCTTTCTTT.

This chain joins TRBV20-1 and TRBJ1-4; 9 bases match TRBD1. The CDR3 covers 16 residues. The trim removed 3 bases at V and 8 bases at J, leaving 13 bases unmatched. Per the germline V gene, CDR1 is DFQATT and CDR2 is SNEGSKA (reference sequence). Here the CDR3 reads CSARDLPGQGNEKLFF. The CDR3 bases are TGCAGTGCTAGGGACCTTCCGGGACAGGGAAACGAAAAACTGTTTTTT.

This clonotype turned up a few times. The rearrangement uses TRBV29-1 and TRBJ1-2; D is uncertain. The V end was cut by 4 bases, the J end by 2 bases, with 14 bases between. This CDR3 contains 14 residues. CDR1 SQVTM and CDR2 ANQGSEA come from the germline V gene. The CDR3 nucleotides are TGCAGCGTTGTGCTGCGGCTCGGGAACTATGGCTACACCTTC. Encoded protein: CSVVLRLGNYGYTF.

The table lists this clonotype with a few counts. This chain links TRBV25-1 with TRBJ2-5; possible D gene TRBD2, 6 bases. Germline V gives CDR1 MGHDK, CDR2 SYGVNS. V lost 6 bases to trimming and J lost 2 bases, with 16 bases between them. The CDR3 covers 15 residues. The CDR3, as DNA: TGTGCCAGCAGCCCCGGCAGGAGGGGACAAGAGACCCAGTACTTC. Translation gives CASSPGRRGQETQYF.

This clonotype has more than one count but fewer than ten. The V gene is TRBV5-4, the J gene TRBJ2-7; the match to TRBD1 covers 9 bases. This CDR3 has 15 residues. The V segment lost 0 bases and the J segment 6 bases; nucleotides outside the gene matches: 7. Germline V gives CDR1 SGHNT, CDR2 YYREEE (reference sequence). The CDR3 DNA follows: TGTGCCAGCAGCTTGGAGGGACAGGGTTTCCGCGAGCAGTACTTC. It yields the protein CASSLEGQGFREQYF.

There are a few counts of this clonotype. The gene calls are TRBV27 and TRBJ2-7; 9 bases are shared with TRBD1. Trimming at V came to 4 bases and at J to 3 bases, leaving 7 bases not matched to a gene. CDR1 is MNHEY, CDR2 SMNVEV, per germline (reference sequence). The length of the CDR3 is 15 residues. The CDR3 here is CASSSQNRGLYEQYF. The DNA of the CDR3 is TGTGCCAGCAGTTCCCAGAACAGGGGGCTCTACGAGCAGTACTTC.